The clone carrying this T cell receptor beta chain has at least ten counts. This specimen belongs to a study of blood T cells in healthy people across ages. A second PCR of 7 to 11 cycles used a sample-barcoded 5' primer and a J-beta primer mix. Every cDNA molecule carried a tag from a template-switch adaptor bearing 12 random nucleotides. There were at least 3 million CDR3-containing paired-end reads obtained from each sample. TCRdb re-called the 5' RACE reads through MiXCR, storing one row per CDR3 protein. The sample carries roughly 640,000 distinct CDR3 sequences, approximately 30% recorded once. Per individual sample, total RNA of at least 6 micrograms was extracted. The specimen sequenced was blood. This sequence was found in a woman aged 80 or over in good health.

The CDR3 loop is CSAPGTFLNTDTQYF. The DNA of the CDR3 is TGCAGTGCCCCGGGGACGTTTTTAAACACAGATACGCAGTATTTT. The rearrangement joins TRBV20-1 to TRBJ2-3, with D tentatively TRBD1 or TRBD2 (5 bases each). This CDR3 has 15 residues. Trimming removed 6 bases from V and 2 bases from J, with 18 bases in between. CDR1 and CDR2 from the germline V gene are DFQATT and SNEGSKA (reference sequence).